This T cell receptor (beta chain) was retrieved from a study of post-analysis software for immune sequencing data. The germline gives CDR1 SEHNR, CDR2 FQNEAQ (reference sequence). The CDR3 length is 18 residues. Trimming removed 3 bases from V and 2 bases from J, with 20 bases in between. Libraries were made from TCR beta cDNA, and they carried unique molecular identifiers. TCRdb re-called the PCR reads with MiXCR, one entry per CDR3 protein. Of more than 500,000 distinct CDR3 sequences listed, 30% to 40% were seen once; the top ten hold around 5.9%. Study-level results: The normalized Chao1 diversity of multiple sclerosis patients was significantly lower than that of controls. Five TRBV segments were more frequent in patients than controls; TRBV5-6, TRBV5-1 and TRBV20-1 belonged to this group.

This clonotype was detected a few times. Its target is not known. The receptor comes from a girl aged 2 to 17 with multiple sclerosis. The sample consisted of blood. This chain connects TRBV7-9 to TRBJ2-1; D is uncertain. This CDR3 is CASSFISGPLSAYNEQFF. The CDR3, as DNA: TGTGCCAGCAGCTTCATATCTGGGCCCTTAAGCGCCTACAATGAGCAGTTCTTC.